This T cell receptor beta chain was captured by sequencing in a study of T-cell reconstitution after alpha-beta-depleted transplantation in children. The study's findings and limits: Counts and diversity of T cells one year after transplant came mostly from newly produced T cells. Reportedly, roughly two months post-transplant, alpha-beta T cells arose from several hundred expanded graft clones.

TCRbeta library construction was performed incorporating unique molecular identifiers. TCRdb processed the PCR reads anew with MiXCR; each CDR3 protein has one entry. This sample yields fewer than 550,000 distinct CDR3 sequences, of which roughly 10% are seen a single time; 11% to 15% belongs to the top ten. The CDR3 is made up of 18 amino acids. Germline CDR1 and CDR2: DFQATT and SNEGSKA (reference sequence). Trimming stripped 0 bases from V and 9 bases from J, with 27 bases between. This clonotype was counted a few times. What it binds is not known. The origin of this receptor is a female patient aged 2-9 years who had a stem cell transplant for aplastic anemia, so the T cells may come from the graft donor. Sequenced material: PBMCs, mostly from graft donor cells, taken 180 days after TCRalphabeta/CD19-depleted stem cell transplant. The gene calls are TRBV20-1 and TRBJ2-1; a possible D gene is TRBD2 (6 bases). CDR3 in amino acids: CSARDRLLAFFTWGEQFF. The CDR3 DNA reads as TGCAGTGCTAGAGATCGGCTACTAGCCTTCTTTACCTGGGGTGAGCAGTTCTTC.